Presented here are 18 T cell receptor beta chains from one specimen sequenced in a study of blood T cell repertoires in COVID-19. TCRdb's table, derived via immunoSEQ multiplex PCR, lists solely in-frame clones and lacks some. This sample has roughly 350,000 clones, with 88% found just once. The sample consisted of peripheral blood. All receptors derive from a woman aged 50 to 60 with active or convalescent COVID-19.

This clone was detected once. V gene TRBV5-1 combines with J gene TRBJ2-5; TRBD2 agrees at 10 bases. V lost 4 bases to trimming and J lost 2 bases; unmatched junction nucleotides: 8. This CDR3 contains 16 residues. Germline-derived CDR1 and CDR2 are SGHRS and YFSETQ. CDR3 sequence: CASSPILAGSQETQYF. The CDR3 coding sequence is TGCGCCAGCAGCCCTATACTAGCGGGGAGTCAAGAGACCCAGTACTTC.

V and J are TRBV15 and TRBJ1-4; D remains unclear. The CDR3 spans 16 residues. The ends were cut back, 0 bases at V and 5 bases at J, with 13 bases in the middle. CDR1 and CDR2 from the germline V gene are LNHNV and YYDKDF (reference sequence). Here the CDR3 DNA reads TGTGCCACCAGCAGAGAAGTGACATCTCTGAATGAAAAACTGTTTTTT. Its protein product is CATSREVTSLNEKLFF.

This clone is a singleton in its sample. The rearrangement links TRBV19 to TRBJ2-2; 8 bases match TRBD2. This CDR3 is 15 amino acids long. Trimming removed 3 bases from V and 6 bases from J; junction bases left unmatched: 6. CDR1 LNHDA and CDR2 SQIVND come from the germline V gene (reference sequence). The CDR3 DNA reads as TGTGCCAGTAGTATTCCGCGCGGGAGGTCCGGGGAGCTGTTTTTT. Its protein is CASSIPRGRSGELFF.

This chain uses TRBV29-1 with TRBJ1-1, with D possibly matching TRBD1 (6 bases). Germline V gives CDR1 SQVTM, CDR2 ANQGSEA. CDR3 length: 10 amino acids. The V end lost 5 bases, the J end lost 7 bases, and 8 bases lay between the germline ends. CDR3 nucleotide sequence: TGCAGCGTTTGGACAGATGAAGCTTTCTTT. It specifies CSVWTDEAFF.

This rearrangement joins TRBV15 to TRBJ1-5; 7 bases line up with TRBD1. This CDR3 spans 16 amino acids. The germline CDR1 and CDR2 sequences are LNHNV and YYDKDF (reference sequence). Losses at the gene ends were 7 bases for V and 0 bases for J; bases not matched to a gene: 9. DNA of the CDR3: TGTGCCACCACCAAGACAGGGTCTTATAGCAATCAGCCCCAGCATTTT. Amino acid sequence: CATTKTGSYSNQPQHF.

The chain couples TRBV29-1 to TRBJ2-6; the D is unclear. The CDR3 is made up of 14 amino acids. The V gene lost 2 bases and the J gene lost 1 base, with 6 bases spanning the gap. In germline, CDR1 is SQVTM, CDR2 ANQGSEA. Here the CDR3 DNA reads TGCAGCGTTGAAAGCTTTTCTGGGGCCAACGTCCTGACTTTC. Amino acids: CSVESFSGANVLTF.

The V and J genes are TRBV19 and TRBJ1-2; 9 bases are shared with TRBD1. The CDR3 length is 16 residues. Unmatched junction bases numbered 10, after V lost 4 bases and J lost 4 bases. Germline loops: CDR1 LNHDA, CDR2 SQIVND (reference sequence). In nucleotides, the CDR3 is TGTGCCAGTAGTACCCAATTAGGACAGGGGACCTATGGCTACACCTTC. Protein sequence: CASSTQLGQGTYGYTF.

This clone was picked up a small number of times. The J gene is TRBJ2-7, the V gene TRBV20-1; D remains ambiguous. Germline assignment: CDR1 DFQATT and CDR2 SNEGSKA (reference sequence). Trimming took 5 bases from V and 5 from J, leaving 10 bases between them. CDR3 length equals 11 residues. The CDR3 is CSAPRFDEQYF. Written as DNA, the CDR3 is TGCAGTGCTCCCCGGTTTGACGAGCAGTACTTC.

The V gene is TRBV4-1, the J gene TRBJ2-5, with 12 bases identical to TRBD2. Germline V gives CDR1 MGHRA, CDR2 YSYEKL. There are 19 residues in the CDR3. Unmatched junction bases numbered 12, after V lost 2 bases and J lost 2 bases. DNA for the CDR3: TGCGCCAGCAGCCAACTATTTCGGCTAGCGGGAGGGATACAAGAGACCCAGTACTTC. Translation: CASSQLFRLAGGIQETQYF.

The V and J genes are TRBV7-9 and TRBJ1-4; 9 bases map to TRBD1. CDR3 length: 14 residues. Germline V gene data show CDR1 as SEHNR and CDR2 as FQNEAQ (reference sequence). The V gene end was trimmed by 7 bases and the J gene end by 8 bases; junction bases not matched to a gene: 8. Here the CDR3 reads CASIEQGAGEKLFF. For the CDR3, the DNA is TGTGCCAGCATCGAACAGGGGGCCGGCGAAAAACTGTTTTTT.

The gene calls are TRBV4-1 and TRBJ1-2; D is perhaps TRBD1 (6 bases). Trimming took off 1 base at V and 8 bases at J, with 17 bases between the two ends. Per the germline V gene, CDR1 is MGHRA and CDR2 is YSYEKL. This CDR3 spans 15 amino acids. CDR3 in DNA: TGCGCCAGCAGCCAAGCATCACAGGGTTCGGGCGGCTACACCTTC. It encodes CASSQASQGSGGYTF.

The chain links TRBV27 to TRBJ1-1; D might be TRBD1 (6 bases). V lost 5 bases and J lost 1, with 11 bases in between. CDR3 size: 14 residues. Germline loops: CDR1 MNHEY, CDR2 SMNVEV (reference sequence). CDR3 in amino acids: CASSLGQRNTEAFF. CDR3 in DNA: TGTGCCAGCAGTCTAGGACAGAGGAACACTGAAGCTTTCTTT.

J is TRBJ1-5 and V is TRBV19; TRBD1 is a possible D gene (5 bases). Per the germline V gene, CDR1 is LNHDA and CDR2 is SQIVND (reference sequence). V dropped 5 bases and J dropped 5 bases, with 13 bases sitting between them. The CDR3 consists of 14 residues. This chain's CDR3 is CASSRGGGDQPQHF. CDR3 nucleotides: TGTGCCAGTAGTCGAGGTGGGGGGGATCAGCCCCAGCATTTT.

J is TRBJ1-5 and V is TRBV12-3 or TRBV12-4, with a possible D match to TRBD1 (5 bases). There are 13 residues in the CDR3. Trimming cost V 6 bases and J 4 bases, with 10 bases left between them. As DNA, the CDR3 is TGTGCCAGCAGAGGACAAAGAAATCAGCCCCAGCATTTT. Translation: CASRGQRNQPQHF.

The sample holds a few counts of this clone. The chain is built from TRBV27 and TRBJ2-7; maybe TRBD2 (6 bases). Per germline, CDR1 MNHEY and CDR2 SMNVEV (reference sequence). The length of the CDR3 is 15 residues. V shed 6 bases and J shed 4 bases, with 19 bases lying between them. This chain's CDR3 is CASRPGRETNYEQYF. CDR3 in DNA: TGTGCCAGCAGACCTGGACGGGAGACGAATTACGAGCAGTACTTC.

The V call is TRBV2, the J call TRBJ2-1; 12 positions agree with TRBD1. The trim removed 6 bases at V and 8 bases at J, leaving 8 bases unmatched. Germline V gene sequence: CDR1 SNHLY, CDR2 FYNNEI. The CDR3 is made up of 15 amino acids. The CDR3 is CASRQTGTGGDEQFF. DNA for the CDR3: TGTGCCAGCAGGCAGACCGGGACAGGGGGCGATGAGCAGTTCTTC.

The chain employs TRBV30 and TRBJ1-6; TRBD1 might be the D (6 bases). Trimming shortened V by 4 bases and J by 10 bases, and 20 bases separated the two germline ends. CDR3 length: 15 amino acids. Germline V gives CDR1 GTSNPN, CDR2 SVGIG (reference sequence). The CDR3 region is CAWKNQQGSPSPLHF. CDR3 coding DNA: TGTGCCTGGAAAAATCAACAGGGATCACCCTCACCCCTCCACTTT.

This clone was seen once. The chain is built from TRBV7-9 and TRBJ2-1; 10 bases agree with TRBD2. The germline V gene has CDR1 SEHNR and CDR2 FQNEAQ (reference sequence). The junction had 5 bases not matched to a gene; V was cut back by 9 bases and J by 0 bases. CDR3 size: 15 residues. The CDR3 loop reads CASKVAGGSYNEQFF. CDR3 nucleotide sequence: TGTGCCAGTAAGGTAGCGGGGGGCTCCTACAATGAGCAGTTCTTC.